These 31 T cell receptor beta chains were sequenced from one sample in a study of shared clonotypes between healthy human individuals. Cells designated naive CD8 were CD45RO-negative and were positively selected for CCR7, with terminally differentiated effector memory CD45RA+ cells excluded. Using immunoSEQ multiplex PCR, the repertoire was profiled, and TCRdb retains in-frame clones only, with some absent. The profile shows more than 550,000 clones, under 95% of them singletons. The sequenced sample consisted of naive CD8+ T cells sorted from blood. All receptors come from a man aged 25 to 40 in good health.

The V gene is TRBV15, the J gene TRBJ1-2; D call uncertain. This CDR3 spans 18 amino acids. V was cut by 5 bases and J by 4 bases, with 26 bases left in between. CDR1 and CDR2 (germline): LNHNV, YYDKDF (reference sequence). In DNA, the CDR3 is TGTGCCACCAGCCTCGACCGGTCAGGTGCTGTATTTTTCTATGGCTACACCTTC. It translates to CATSLDRSGAVFFYGYTF.

This chain connects TRBV9 to TRBJ2-7, with D possibly being TRBD1 or TRBD2 (7 bases each). The CDR3 runs to 15 residues. CDR1 and CDR2 from the germline V gene are SGDLS and YYNGEE. V lost 4 bases and J lost 5, with 19 bases in between. The CDR3 sequence is CASSHVDREGDEQYF. CDR3 DNA: TGTGCCAGCAGCCACGTCGACAGGGAGGGAGACGAGCAGTACTTC. Full variable domain (outside the CDR3, taken from reference TRBV9 and TRBJ2-7): DSGVTQTPKHLITATGQRVTLRCSPRSGDLSVYWYQQSLDQGLQFLIQYYNGEERAKGNILERFSAQQFPDLHSELNLSSLELGDSALYFCASSHVDREGDEQYFGPGTRLTVT.

The chain links TRBV28 to TRBJ1-4; D not resolved. CDR3 length: 16 residues. Germline CDR1 and CDR2: MDHEN and SYDVKM. The germline V and J ends were trimmed by 1 base and 0 bases, with 9 bases remaining between them. The CDR3, as DNA: TGTGCCAGCAGTTTATTCAGAATTTCAACTAATGAAAAACTGTTTTTT. Its protein is CASSLFRISTNEKLFF.

J is TRBJ1-5 and V is TRBV30, with TRBD1 matching 7 bases. V lost 0 bases to trimming and J lost 6 bases; unmatched junction nucleotides: 14. The germline CDR1 and CDR2 sequences are GTSNPN and SVGIG (reference sequence). The CDR3 sequence is 17 residues long. This CDR3 is CAWSVRGPGVIFQPQHF. For the CDR3, the DNA is TGTGCCTGGAGTGTTAGGGGGCCGGGGGTAATTTTTCAGCCCCAGCATTTT.

The J gene is TRBJ2-3, the V gene TRBV28; TRBD1 is a possible D gene (5 bases). This CDR3 is built from 15 residues. Germline lookup yields CDR1 MDHEN and CDR2 SYDVKM. Trimming shortened V by 3 bases and J by 5 bases, and 15 bases separated the two germline ends. Written as DNA, the CDR3 is TGTGCCAGCAGTTTTTCGGCCCTAAGGGGAGATACGCAGTATTTT. Its protein product is CASSFSALRGDTQYF.

The rearrangement joins TRBV27 to TRBJ2-3, with TRBD1 matching 10 bases. Germline values: CDR1 MNHEY, CDR2 SMNVEV (reference sequence). The CDR3 is 17 residues long. Trimming cost V 6 bases and J 6 bases; bases outside gene matches: 15. The CDR3 is CASRVGRDRGLGDTQYF. The CDR3 DNA reads as TGTGCCAGCAGAGTCGGCCGGGACAGGGGTCTGGGCGATACGCAGTATTTT.

The chain employs TRBV29-1 and TRBJ2-2; D remains unclear. The CDR3 has 14 residues. Trimming removed 2 bases from V and 1 base from J, with 8 bases in between. CDR1 is SQVTM, CDR2 ANQGSEA, per germline. CDR3: CSVEYAKNTGELFF. The CDR3 nucleotides read TGCAGCGTTGAATATGCGAAGAACACCGGGGAGCTGTTTTTT.

The rearrangement joins TRBV6-5 to TRBJ2-7; 7 nucleotides align to TRBD2. V dropped 6 bases and J dropped 3; count of bases not matched to a gene: 11. CDR3 length equals 15 residues. Germline V gene data show CDR1 as MNHEY and CDR2 as SVGAGI. The CDR3 DNA sequence: TGTGCCAGCAGCCACGGGGGGTCCAGCCTCTACGAGCAGTACTTC. It encodes CASSHGGSSLYEQYF.

The chain recombines TRBV7-6 with TRBJ2-1; tentatively, D is TRBD1 or TRBD2 (5 bases each). Germline assignment: CDR1 SGHVS and CDR2 FNYEAQ. CDR3 size: 12 residues. V was cut by 8 bases and J by 3 bases, with 8 bases left in between. DNA of the CDR3: TGTGCCAGCGGGGGTAGCTACAATGAGCAGTTCTTC. Its protein is CASGGSYNEQFF.

The V call is TRBV27, the J call TRBJ2-5; 7 bases are shared with TRBD1. The CDR3 contains 15 residues. V trimming: 0 bases; J trimming: 4 bases; junction bases outside the gene matches: 5. The germline V gene has CDR1 MNHEY and CDR2 SMNVEV (reference sequence). In nucleotides, the CDR3 is TGTGCCAGCAGTTTATCAGTAGGGGGCATAGAGACCCAGTACTTC. As protein: CASSLSVGGIETQYF.

This chain links TRBV7-9 with TRBJ2-6; D unclear. V lost 5 bases, J lost 0 bases, and 5 bases lay in between. There are 14 residues in the CDR3. Germline CDR1 reads SEHNR; CDR2 reads FQNEAQ (reference sequence). The CDR3 region is CASSPRSGANVLTF. The CDR3 DNA sequence: TGTGCCAGCAGCCCCCGCTCTGGGGCCAACGTCCTGACTTTC.

V gene TRBV6-6 combines with J gene TRBJ2-5; possibly TRBD1 for D (5 bases). Trimming took 2 bases from V and 4 from J, leaving 11 bases between them. Germline CDR1 reads MNHNY; CDR2 reads SVGAGI (reference sequence). The CDR3 is 14 amino acids. The CDR3 loop is CASSYDSPRETQYF. CDR3 DNA sequence: TGTGCCAGCAGTTACGACAGTCCTCGAGAGACCCAGTACTTC.

This clone was seen only once. The chain links TRBV27 to TRBJ2-1, with 9 positions matching TRBD2. The germline V gene encodes CDR1 MNHEY and CDR2 SMNVEV (reference sequence). The CDR3 is 15 amino acids. V was clipped by 7 bases and J by 1 base; unmatched bases: 5. The CDR3 sequence: CASTPSGVSYNEQFF. The CDR3 DNA sequence: TGTGCCAGCACCCCTAGCGGGGTTTCCTACAATGAGCAGTTCTTC.

This clone appeared a single time. The chain links TRBV27 to TRBJ2-1, with TRBD1 matching 12 bases. With 7 bases clipped from V and 3 bases from J, the junction kept 10 bases outside the gene matches. There are 17 residues in the CDR3. The V gene's germline CDR1 is MNHEY and CDR2 SMNVEV (reference sequence). The CDR3 is CASISIGTGGLYNEQFF. CDR3 sequence (DNA): TGTGCCAGCATTTCAATTGGGACAGGGGGCCTCTACAATGAGCAGTTCTTC.

Of note for this clone: Other DNA sequences in the sample encode the same CDR3. The rearrangement uses TRBV27 and TRBJ1-1; 9 bases are shared with TRBD1. This CDR3 spans 14 amino acids. Unmatched junction bases numbered 1, after V lost 3 bases and J lost 2 bases. The germline V gene has CDR1 MNHEY and CDR2 SMNVEV (reference sequence). CDR3 coding DNA: TGTGCCAGCAGTTTGGGACAGGGCAACACTGAAGCTTTCTTT. Translating gives CASSLGQGNTEAFF.

The genes are TRBV6-6 and TRBJ2-5; TRBD1 matches 9 bases. The CDR3 is 15 residues long. The J segment lost 5 bases and the V segment lost 3 bases, leaving 7 bases of the junction unmatched. Germline CDR1 reads MNHNY; CDR2 reads SVGAGI (reference sequence). DNA of the CDR3: TGTGCCAGCAGTTATCCACAGGGGGCTCGGGAGACCCAGTACTTC. Amino acid sequence: CASSYPQGARETQYF.

The chain carries TRBV5-4 and TRBJ2-7, with D perhaps matching TRBD1 (6 bases). Trimming took 4 bases from V and 7 from J, leaving 15 bases between them. Germline V gives CDR1 SGHNT, CDR2 YYREEE (reference sequence). This CDR3 has 13 residues. CDR3 sequence: CASSPRGQGEQYF. CDR3 DNA: TGTGCCAGCAGCCCCAGGGGTCAGGGAGAGCAGTACTTC.

This clone was detected only a few times. This chain uses TRBV14 with TRBJ1-1; D is uncertain. With 0 bases removed from V and 0 bases from J, the gap between germline ends came to 14 bases. Germline lookup yields CDR1 SGHDN and CDR2 FVKESK. The CDR3 spans 17 residues. DNA for the CDR3: TGTGCCAGCAGCCAAGAGAGTAGGTTGGGTATGAACACTGAAGCTTTCTTT. Its protein product is CASSQESRLGMNTEAFF.

This rearrangement joins TRBV5-5 to TRBJ1-2; D possibly corresponds to TRBD1 (5 bases). Germline CDR1 SGHKS, CDR2 YYEKEE (reference sequence). The CDR3 has 13 residues. Trimming removed 7 bases at V and 7 bases at J, with 17 bases between. The CDR3 spells CASDRGPDGGYTF. DNA for the CDR3: TGTGCCAGCGACCGGGGCCCAGATGGTGGCTACACCTTC.

The gene calls are TRBV11-2 and TRBJ2-7; 12 bases agree with TRBD2. Germline V gene sequence: CDR1 SGHAT, CDR2 FQNNGV. V was pared by 4 bases and J by 0 bases, with 1 base of the junction left unmatched. The CDR3 is made up of 15 amino acids. DNA for the CDR3: TGTGCCAGCAGCTCGACTAGCGGGAGCTCCTACGAGCAGTACTTC. This translates into CASSSTSGSSYEQYF. The full variable domain, its missing parts supplied by reference TRBV11-2 and TRBJ2-7, is EAGVAQSPRYKIIEKRQSVAFWCNPISGHATLYWYQQILGQGPKLLIQFQNNGVVDDSQLPKDRFSAERLKGVDSTLKIQPAKLEDSAVYLCASSSTSGSSYEQYFGPGTRLTVT.

The chain is built from TRBV12-5 and TRBJ1-2; unclear D gene. Germline lookup yields CDR1 LGHNT and CDR2 FRNRAP. Trimming took off 2 bases at V and 4 bases at J, with 8 bases between the two ends. This CDR3 contains 13 residues. The CDR3 spells CASGLSLSYGYTF. DNA of the CDR3: TGTGCTAGTGGTTTGTCACTTAGCTATGGCTACACCTTC.

The V call is TRBV20-1, the J call TRBJ2-1; D call uncertain. The V end lost 3 bases, the J end lost 5 bases, and 5 bases lay between the germline ends. This CDR3 spans 11 amino acids. The germline V gene has CDR1 DFQATT and CDR2 SNEGSKA (reference sequence). This chain's CDR3 is CSASLNNEQFF. The CDR3 DNA is TGCAGTGCTAGCCTGAACAATGAGCAGTTCTTC.

The chain recombines TRBV10-2 with TRBJ2-7, with D perhaps matching TRBD2 (6 bases). Trimming shortened V by 8 bases and J by 0 bases, and 11 bases separated the two germline ends. The CDR3 loop spans 13 amino acids. Germline V gene data show CDR1 as WSHSY and CDR2 as SAAADI. CDR3 sequence (DNA): TGCGCCAGCTACGGGGACTTCTCCTACGAGCAGTACTTC. Its translation is CASYGDFSYEQYF.

The J gene is TRBJ2-1, the V gene TRBV5-4; 9 bases line up with TRBD2. The ends lost 4 bases at V and 4 bases at J; junction bases unmatched: 18. The length of the CDR3 is 19 residues. Germline CDR1 and CDR2: SGHNT and YYREEE (reference sequence). CDR3 coding DNA: TGTGCCAGCAGCCGCGAACCACCAGCTACTAGCGGGCAATACAATGAGCAGTTCTTC. The encoded protein is CASSREPPATSGQYNEQFF.

CDR3 in DNA: TGTGCCAGCAGCCAGCCGATCGGACGGAGCCAAGAGACCCAGTACTTC. Encoded protein: CASSQPIGRSQETQYF. The genes are TRBV7-9 and TRBJ2-5; D remains unclear. This CDR3 is built from 16 residues. Germline CDR1 SEHNR, CDR2 FQNEAQ (reference sequence). V lost 5 bases to trimming and J lost 1 base, with 17 bases between them.

V is TRBV11-2 and J is TRBJ2-1; the D gene is possibly TRBD1 (5 bases). The CDR3 is made up of 16 amino acids. The germline V gene has CDR1 SGHAT and CDR2 FQNNGV. Trimming shortened V by 4 bases and J by 3 bases, and 16 bases separated the two germline ends. CDR3 sequence (DNA): TGTGCCAGCAGCTCCGTAGGGGTGGGGCACTACAATGAGCAGTTCTTC. Its translation: CASSSVGVGHYNEQFF.

The chain is built from TRBV15 and TRBJ1-5, with D unresolved. Germline CDR1 is LNHNV and CDR2 is YYDKDF (reference sequence). With 1 base removed from V and 5 bases from J, the gap between germline ends came to 12 bases. This CDR3 has 15 residues. This chain's CDR3 is CATSRAGLYHQPQHF. The CDR3 nucleotides read TGTGCCACCAGCAGAGCAGGACTCTATCATCAGCCCCAGCATTTT. The full variable domain, completed using reference TRBV15 and TRBJ1-5, is DAMVIQNPRYQVTQFGKPVTLSCSQTLNHNVMYWYQQKSSQAPKLLFHYYDKDFNNEADTPDNFQSRRPNTSFCFLDIRSPGLGDTAMYLCATSRAGLYHQPQHFGDGTRLSIL.

V is TRBV9 and J is TRBJ1-5; D call uncertain. Looked up from germline, CDR1 is SGDLS and CDR2 is YYNGEE. Trimming removed 7 bases at V and 0 bases at J, with 8 bases between. This CDR3 has 13 amino acids. CDR3 DNA sequence: TGTGCCAGCGGGGAGGATAGCAATCAGCCCCAGCATTTT. Translating it yields CASGEDSNQPQHF.

This chain joins TRBV27 and TRBJ2-7; tentatively, D is TRBD1 or TRBD2 (5 bases each). The CDR3 is 15 amino acids. Per germline, CDR1 MNHEY and CDR2 SMNVEV (reference sequence). Trimming shortened V by 2 bases and J by 4 bases, and 15 bases separated the two germline ends. The CDR3 here is CASSLGTEQRYEQYF. The CDR3 DNA reads TGTGCCAGCAGTTTAGGGACGGAACAGAGGTACGAGCAGTACTTC.

V is TRBV11-2 and J is TRBJ2-1; tentatively, D is TRBD1 or TRBD2 (6 bases each). The CDR3 covers 13 residues. CDR1 is SGHAT, CDR2 FQNNGV, per germline. V dropped 2 bases and J dropped 8 bases, with 10 bases sitting between them. The CDR3 region is CASSLWGADEQFF. Here the CDR3 DNA reads TGTGCCAGCAGCTTATGGGGGGCGGATGAGCAGTTCTTC.

The V call is TRBV30, the J call TRBJ2-7; 9 nucleotides align to TRBD2. Germline CDR1 is GTSNPN and CDR2 is SVGIG (reference sequence). The V gene end was trimmed by 2 bases and the J gene end by 5 bases; junction bases not matched to a gene: 7. CDR3 length: 14 residues. This CDR3 is CAWSLVAGDDEQYF. The CDR3 DNA sequence: TGTGCCTGGAGTCTCGTAGCGGGAGACGACGAGCAGTACTTC.